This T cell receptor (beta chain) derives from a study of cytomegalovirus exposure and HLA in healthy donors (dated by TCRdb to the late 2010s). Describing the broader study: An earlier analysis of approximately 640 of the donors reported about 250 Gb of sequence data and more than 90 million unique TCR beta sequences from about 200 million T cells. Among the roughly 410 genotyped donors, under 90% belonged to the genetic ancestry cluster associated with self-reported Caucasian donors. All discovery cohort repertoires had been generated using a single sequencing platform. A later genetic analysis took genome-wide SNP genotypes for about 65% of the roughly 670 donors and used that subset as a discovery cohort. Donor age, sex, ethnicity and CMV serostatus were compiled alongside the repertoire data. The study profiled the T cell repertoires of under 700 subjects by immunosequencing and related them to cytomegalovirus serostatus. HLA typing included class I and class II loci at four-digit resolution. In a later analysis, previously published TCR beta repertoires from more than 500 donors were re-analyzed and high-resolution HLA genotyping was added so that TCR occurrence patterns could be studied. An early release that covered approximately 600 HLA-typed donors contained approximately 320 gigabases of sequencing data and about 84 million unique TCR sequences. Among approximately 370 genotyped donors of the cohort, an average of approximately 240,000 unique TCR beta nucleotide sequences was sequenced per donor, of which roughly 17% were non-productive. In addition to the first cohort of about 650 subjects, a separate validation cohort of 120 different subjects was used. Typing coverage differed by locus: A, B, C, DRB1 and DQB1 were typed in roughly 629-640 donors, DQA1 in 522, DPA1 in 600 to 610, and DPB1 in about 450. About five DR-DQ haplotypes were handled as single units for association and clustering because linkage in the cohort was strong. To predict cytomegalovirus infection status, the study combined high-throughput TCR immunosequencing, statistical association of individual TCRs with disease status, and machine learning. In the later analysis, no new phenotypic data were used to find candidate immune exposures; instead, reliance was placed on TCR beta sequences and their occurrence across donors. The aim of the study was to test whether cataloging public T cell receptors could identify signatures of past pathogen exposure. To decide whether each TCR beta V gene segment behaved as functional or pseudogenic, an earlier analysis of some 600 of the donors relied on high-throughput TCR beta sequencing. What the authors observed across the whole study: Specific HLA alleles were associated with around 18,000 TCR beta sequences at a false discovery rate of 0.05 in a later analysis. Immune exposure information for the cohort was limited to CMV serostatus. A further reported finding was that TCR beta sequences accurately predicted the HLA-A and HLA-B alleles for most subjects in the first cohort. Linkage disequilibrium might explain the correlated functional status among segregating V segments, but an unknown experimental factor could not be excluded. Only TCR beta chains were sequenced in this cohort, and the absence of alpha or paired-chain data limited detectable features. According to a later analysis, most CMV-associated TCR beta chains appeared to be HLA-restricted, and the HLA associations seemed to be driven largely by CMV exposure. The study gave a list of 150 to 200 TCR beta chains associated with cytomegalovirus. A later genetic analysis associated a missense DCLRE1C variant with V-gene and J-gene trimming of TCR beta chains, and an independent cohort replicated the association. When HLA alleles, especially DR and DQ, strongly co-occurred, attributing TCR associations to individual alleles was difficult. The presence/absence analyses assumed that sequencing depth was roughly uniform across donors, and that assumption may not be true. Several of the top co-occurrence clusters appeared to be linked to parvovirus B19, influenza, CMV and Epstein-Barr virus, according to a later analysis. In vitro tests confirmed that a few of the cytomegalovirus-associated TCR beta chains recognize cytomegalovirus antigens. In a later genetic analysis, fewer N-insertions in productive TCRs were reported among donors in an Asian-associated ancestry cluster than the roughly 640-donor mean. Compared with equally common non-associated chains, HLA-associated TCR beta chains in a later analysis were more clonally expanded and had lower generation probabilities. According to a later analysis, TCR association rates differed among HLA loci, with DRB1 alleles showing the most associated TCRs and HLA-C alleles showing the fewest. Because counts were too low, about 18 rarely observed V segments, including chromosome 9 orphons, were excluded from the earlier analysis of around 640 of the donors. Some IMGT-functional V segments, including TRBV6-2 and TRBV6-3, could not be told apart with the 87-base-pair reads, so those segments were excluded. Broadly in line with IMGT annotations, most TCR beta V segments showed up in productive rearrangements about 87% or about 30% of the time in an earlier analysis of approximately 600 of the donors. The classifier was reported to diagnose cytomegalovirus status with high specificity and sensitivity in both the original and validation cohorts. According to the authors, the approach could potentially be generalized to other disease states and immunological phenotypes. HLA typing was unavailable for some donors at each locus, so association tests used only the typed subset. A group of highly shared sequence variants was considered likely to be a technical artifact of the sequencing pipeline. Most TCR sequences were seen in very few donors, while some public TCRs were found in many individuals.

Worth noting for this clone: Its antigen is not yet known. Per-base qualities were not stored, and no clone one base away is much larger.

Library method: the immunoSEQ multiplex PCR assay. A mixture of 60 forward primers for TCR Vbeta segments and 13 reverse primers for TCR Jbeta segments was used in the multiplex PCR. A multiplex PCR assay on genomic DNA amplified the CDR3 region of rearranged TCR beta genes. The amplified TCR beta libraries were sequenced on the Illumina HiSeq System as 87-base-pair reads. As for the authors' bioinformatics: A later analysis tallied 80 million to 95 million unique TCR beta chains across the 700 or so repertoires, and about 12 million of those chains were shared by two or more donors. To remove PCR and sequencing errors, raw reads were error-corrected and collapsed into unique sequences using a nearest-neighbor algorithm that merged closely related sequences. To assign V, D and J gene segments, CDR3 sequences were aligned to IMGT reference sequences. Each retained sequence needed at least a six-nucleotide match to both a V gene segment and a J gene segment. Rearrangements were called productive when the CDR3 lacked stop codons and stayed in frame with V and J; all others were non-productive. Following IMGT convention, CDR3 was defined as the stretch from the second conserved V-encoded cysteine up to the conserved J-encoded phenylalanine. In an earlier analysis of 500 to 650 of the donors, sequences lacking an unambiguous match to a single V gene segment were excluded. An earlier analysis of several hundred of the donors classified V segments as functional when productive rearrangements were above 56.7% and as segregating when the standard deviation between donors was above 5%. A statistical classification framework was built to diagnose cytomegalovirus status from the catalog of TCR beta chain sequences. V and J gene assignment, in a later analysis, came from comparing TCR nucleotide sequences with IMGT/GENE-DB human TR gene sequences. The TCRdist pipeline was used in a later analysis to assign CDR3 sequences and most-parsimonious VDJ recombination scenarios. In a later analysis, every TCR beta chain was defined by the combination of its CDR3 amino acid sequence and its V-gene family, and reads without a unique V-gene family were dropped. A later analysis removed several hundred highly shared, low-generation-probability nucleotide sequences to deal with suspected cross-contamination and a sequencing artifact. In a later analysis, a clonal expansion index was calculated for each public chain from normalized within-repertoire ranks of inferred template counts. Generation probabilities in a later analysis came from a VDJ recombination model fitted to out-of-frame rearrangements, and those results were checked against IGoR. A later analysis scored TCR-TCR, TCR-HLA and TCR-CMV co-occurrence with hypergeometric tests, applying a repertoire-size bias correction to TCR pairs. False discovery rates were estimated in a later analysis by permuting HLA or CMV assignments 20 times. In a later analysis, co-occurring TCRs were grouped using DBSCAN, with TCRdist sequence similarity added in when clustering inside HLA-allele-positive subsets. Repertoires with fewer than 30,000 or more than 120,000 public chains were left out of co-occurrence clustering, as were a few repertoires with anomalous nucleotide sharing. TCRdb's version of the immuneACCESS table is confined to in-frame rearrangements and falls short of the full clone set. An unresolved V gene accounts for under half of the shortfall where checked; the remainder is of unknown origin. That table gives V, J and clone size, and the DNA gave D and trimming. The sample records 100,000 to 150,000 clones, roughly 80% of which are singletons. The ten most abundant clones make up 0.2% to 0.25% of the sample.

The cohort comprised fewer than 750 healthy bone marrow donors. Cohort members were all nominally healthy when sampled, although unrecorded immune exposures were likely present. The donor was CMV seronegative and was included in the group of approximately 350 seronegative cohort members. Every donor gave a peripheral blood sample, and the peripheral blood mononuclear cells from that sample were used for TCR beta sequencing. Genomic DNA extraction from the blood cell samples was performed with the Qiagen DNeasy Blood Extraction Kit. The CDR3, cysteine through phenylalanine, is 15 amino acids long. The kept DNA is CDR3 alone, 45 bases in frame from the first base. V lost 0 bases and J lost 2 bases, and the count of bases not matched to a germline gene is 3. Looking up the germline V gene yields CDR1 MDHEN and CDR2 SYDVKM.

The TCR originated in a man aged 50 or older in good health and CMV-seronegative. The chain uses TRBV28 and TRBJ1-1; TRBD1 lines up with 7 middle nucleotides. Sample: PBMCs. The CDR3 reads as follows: CASSLWTGRNTEAFF. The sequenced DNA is TGTGCCAGCAGTTTATGGACAGGGCGAAACACTGAAGCTTTCTTT. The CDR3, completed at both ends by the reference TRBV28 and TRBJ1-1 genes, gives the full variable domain DVKVTQSSRYLVKRTGEKVFLECVQDMDHENMFWYRQDPGLGLRLIYFSYDVKMKEKGDIPEGYSVSREKKERFSLILESASTNQTSMYLCASSLWTGRNTEAFFGQGTRLTVV.